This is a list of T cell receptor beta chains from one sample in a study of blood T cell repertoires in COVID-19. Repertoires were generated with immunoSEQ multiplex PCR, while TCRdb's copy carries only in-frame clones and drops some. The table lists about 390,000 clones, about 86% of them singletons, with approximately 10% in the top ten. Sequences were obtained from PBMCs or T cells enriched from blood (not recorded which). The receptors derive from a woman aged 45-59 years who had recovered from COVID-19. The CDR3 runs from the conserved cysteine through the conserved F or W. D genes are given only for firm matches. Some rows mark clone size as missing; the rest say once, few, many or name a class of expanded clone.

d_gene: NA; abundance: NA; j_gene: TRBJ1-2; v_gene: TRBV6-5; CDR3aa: CASSTSGEPYGYTF; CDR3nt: TGTGCCAGCAGTACCTCCGGGGAGCCCTATGGCTACACCTTC
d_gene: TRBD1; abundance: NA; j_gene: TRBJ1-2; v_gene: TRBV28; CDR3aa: CASSLLTGGVDYTF; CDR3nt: TGTGCCAGCAGTTTATTAACAGGGGGGGTCGACTACACCTTC
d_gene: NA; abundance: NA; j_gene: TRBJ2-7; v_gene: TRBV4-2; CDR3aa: CASSNGGPNRYEQYF; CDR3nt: TGTGCCAGCAGCAATGGGGGCCCAAACCGCTACGAGCAGTACTTC
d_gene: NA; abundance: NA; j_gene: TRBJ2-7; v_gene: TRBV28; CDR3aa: CASSRTASYEQYF; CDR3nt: TGTGCCAGCAGTAGGACAGCGTCCTACGAGCAGTACTTC
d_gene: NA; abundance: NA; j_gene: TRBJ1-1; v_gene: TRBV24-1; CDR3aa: CATLQWRNTEAFF; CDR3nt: TGTGCCACCCTTCAGTGGAGGAACACTGAAGCTTTCTTT
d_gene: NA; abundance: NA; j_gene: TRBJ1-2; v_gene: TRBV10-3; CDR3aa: CAISEPGVGYTF; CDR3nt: TGTGCCATCAGTGAGCCCGGGGTTGGCTACACCTTC
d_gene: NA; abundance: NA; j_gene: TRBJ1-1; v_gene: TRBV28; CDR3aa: CASSLLGAAFF; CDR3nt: TGTGCCAGCAGTTTGTTGGGAGCTGCTTTCTTT
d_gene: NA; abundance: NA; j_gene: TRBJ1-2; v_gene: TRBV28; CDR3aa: CASSFLAQYGYTF; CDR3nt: TGTGCCAGCAGTTTTCTAGCCCAATATGGCTACACCTTC
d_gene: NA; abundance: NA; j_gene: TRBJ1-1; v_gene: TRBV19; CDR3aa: CASTQPSAGGEAFF; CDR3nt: TGTGCCAGTACCCAACCCTCCGCGGGGGGTGAAGCTTTCTTT
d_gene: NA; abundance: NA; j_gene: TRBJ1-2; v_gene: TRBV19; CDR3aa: CASSIDQGANYGYTF; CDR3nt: TGTGCCAGTAGTATAGACCAGGGTGCTAACTATGGCTACACCTTC
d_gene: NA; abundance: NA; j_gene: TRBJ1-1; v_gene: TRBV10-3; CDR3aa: CAIRGGGDEAFF; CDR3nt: TGTGCCATCCGGGGAGGTGGGGATGAAGCTTTCTTT
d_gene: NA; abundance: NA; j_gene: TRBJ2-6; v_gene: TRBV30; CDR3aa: CAWMRGGGANVLTF; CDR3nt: TGTGCCTGGATGCGGGGAGGTGGGGCCAACGTCCTGACTTTC
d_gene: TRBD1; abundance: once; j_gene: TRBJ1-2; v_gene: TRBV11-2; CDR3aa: CASSPGTANGYTF; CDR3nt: TGTGCCAGCAGCCCCGGGACAGCGAATGGCTACACCTTC
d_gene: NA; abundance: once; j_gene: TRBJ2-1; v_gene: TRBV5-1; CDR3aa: CASSLGGSPRSSYNEQFF; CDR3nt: TGCGCCAGCAGCTTGGGCGGAAGCCCTAGGAGCTCCTACAATGAGCAGTTCTTC
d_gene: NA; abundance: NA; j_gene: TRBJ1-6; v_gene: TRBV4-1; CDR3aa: CASSHLTGPSPLHF; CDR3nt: TGCGCCAGCAGCCATCTGACAGGTCCGTCACCCCTCCACTTT
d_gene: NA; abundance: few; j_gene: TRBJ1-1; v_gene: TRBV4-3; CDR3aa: CASSQEVRGTEAFF; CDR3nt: TGCGCCAGCAGCCAAGAAGTCCGCGGCACTGAAGCTTTCTTT
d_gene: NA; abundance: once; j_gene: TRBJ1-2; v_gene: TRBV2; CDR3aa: CASSAGTAEELFYGYTF; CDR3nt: TGTGCCAGCAGTGCAGGCACTGCGGAGGAATTATTCTATGGCTACACCTTC
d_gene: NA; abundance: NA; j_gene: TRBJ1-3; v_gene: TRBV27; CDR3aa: CASSIGGFSGNTIYF; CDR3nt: TGTGCCAGCAGTATCGGGGGTTTCTCTGGAAACACCATATATTTT
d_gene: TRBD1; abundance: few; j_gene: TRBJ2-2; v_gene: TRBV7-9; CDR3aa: CASSLWTRTGVSRELFF; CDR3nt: TGTGCCAGCAGCTTATGGACACGGACAGGGGTATCGAGGGAGCTGTTTTTT
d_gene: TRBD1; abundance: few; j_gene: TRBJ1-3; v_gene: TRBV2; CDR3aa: CASSRTGSGNTIYF; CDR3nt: TGTGCCAGCAGTCGGACAGGGTCGGGAAACACCATATATTTT
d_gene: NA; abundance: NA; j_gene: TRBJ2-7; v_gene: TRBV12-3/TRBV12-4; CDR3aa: CASSFRGYEQYF; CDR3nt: TGTGCCAGCAGTTTCCGGGGCTACGAGCAGTACTTC
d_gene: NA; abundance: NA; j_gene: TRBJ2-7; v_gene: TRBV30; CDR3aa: CAWSTGGRLSYEQYF; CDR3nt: TGTGCCTGGAGTACCGGGGGGCGCCTCTCCTACGAGCAGTACTTC
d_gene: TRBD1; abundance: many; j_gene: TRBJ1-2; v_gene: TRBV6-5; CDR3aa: CASSSQGGADGYTF; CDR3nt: TGTGCCAGCAGTTCTCAAGGGGGCGCGGATGGCTACACCTTC
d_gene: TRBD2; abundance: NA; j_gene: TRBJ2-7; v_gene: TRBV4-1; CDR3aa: CASSRGTSGVSYEQYF; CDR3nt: TGCGCCAGCAGCCGGGGGACTAGCGGGGTCTCCTACGAGCAGTACTTC
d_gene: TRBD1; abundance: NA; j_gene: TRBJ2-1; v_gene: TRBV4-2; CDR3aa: CASSQGTAGQFF; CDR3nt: TGTGCCAGCAGCCAGGGGACAGCCGGGCAGTTCTTC
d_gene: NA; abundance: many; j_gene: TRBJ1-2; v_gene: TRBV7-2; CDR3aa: CASSLGQNYGYTF; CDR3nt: TGTGCCAGCAGCTTAGGGCAGAACTATGGCTACACCTTC
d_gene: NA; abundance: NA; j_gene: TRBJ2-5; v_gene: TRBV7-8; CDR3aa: CASSSLSGETQYF; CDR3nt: TGTGCCAGCAGCTCACTCTCGGGGGAGACCCAGTACTTC
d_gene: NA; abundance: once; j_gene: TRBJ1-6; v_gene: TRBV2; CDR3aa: CASSVGTPRDSPLHF; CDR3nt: TGTGCCAGCAGTGTGGGGACACCACGGGATTCACCCCTCCACTTT
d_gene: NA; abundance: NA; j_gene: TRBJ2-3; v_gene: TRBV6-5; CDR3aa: CASRATDTQYF; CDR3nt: TGTGCCAGCAGGGCCACAGATACGCAGTATTTT
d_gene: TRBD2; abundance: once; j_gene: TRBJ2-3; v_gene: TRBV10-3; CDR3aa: CAIRDSGGVSTDTQYF; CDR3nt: TGTGCCATCAGAGATAGCGGGGGGGTTAGCACAGATACGCAGTATTTT
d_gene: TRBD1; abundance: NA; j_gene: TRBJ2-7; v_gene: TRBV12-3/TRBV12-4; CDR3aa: CASNRQGNYEQYF; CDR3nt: TGTGCCAGCAACAGACAGGGGAACTACGAGCAGTACTTC
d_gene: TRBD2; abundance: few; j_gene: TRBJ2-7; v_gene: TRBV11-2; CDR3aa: CASSSSSGGAYEQYF; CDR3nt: TGTGCCAGCAGCTCATCTAGCGGGGGGGCTTACGAGCAGTACTTC
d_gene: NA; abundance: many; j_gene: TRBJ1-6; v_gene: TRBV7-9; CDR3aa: CASSTTDGSSYNSPLHF; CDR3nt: TGTGCCAGCAGCACTACGGACGGGAGCTCCTATAATTCACCCCTCCACTTT
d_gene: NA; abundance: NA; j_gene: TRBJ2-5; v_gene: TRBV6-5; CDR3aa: CASSQPGSVETQYF; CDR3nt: TGTGCCAGCAGCCAACCTGGGAGCGTGGAGACCCAGTACTTC
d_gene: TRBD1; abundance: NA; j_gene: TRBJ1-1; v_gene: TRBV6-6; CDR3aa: CASFRDRGFTEAFF; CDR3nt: TGTGCCAGCTTCCGGGACAGGGGTTTCACTGAAGCTTTCTTT
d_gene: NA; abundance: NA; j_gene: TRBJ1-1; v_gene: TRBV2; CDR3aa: CASRATGGYTEAFF; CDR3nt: TGTGCCAGCAGGGCGACAGGCGGGTACACTGAAGCTTTCTTT
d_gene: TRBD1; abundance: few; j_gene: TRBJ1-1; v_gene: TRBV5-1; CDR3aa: CASGRDRGSITEAFF; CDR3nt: TGCGCCAGCGGACGGGACAGGGGGTCTATCACTGAAGCTTTCTTT
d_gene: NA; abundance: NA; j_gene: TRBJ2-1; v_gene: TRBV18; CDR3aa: CASSPTLGREQFF; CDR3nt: TGTGCCAGCTCACCTACACTAGGGCGTGAGCAGTTCTTC
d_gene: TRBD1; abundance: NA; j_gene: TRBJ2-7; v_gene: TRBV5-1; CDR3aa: CATRTGTGGSEQYF; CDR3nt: TGCGCCACTCGAACCGGGACAGGGGGAAGCGAGCAGTACTTC
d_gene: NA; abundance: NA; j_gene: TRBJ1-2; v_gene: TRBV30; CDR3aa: CAWDLGGYGYTF; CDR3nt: TGTGCCTGGGACCTGGGGGGGTATGGCTACACCTTC
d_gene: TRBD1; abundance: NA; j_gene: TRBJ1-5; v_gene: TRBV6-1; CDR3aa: CASSEVGTGVQPQHF; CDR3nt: TGTGCCAGCAGTGAAGTAGGGACAGGGGTTCAGCCCCAGCATTTT
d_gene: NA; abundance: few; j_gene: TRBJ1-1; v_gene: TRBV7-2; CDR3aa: CASSSGMNTEAFF; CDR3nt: TGTGCCAGCAGCTCGGGGATGAACACTGAAGCTTTCTTT
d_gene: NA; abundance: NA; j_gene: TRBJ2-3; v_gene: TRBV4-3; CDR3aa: CASSQDGRGGTDTQYF; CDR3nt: TGCGCCAGCAGCCAAGATGGCCGGGGTGGGACAGATACGCAGTATTTT
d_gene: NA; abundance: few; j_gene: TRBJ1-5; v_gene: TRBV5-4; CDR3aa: CASSSSGASNQPQHF; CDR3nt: TGTGCCAGCAGCTCATCAGGGGCTAGCAATCAGCCCCAGCATTTT
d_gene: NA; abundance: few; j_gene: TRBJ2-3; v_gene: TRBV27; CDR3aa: CASRDYNFPDTQYF; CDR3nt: TGTGCCAGCAGGGACTACAATTTCCCGGATACGCAGTATTTT
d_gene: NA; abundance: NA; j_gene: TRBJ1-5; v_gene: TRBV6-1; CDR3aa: CASSETTGGQPQHF; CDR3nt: TGTGCCAGCAGTGAAACGACAGGAGGACAGCCCCAGCATTTT
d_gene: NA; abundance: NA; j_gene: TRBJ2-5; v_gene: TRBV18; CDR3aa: CASSPPRPQETQYF; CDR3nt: TGTGCCAGCTCACCACCGAGGCCTCAAGAGACCCAGTACTTC
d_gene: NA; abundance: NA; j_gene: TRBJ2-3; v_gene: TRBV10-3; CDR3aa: CAMSERGTDTQYF; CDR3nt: TGTGCCATGTCCGAGAGGGGCACAGATACGCAGTATTTT
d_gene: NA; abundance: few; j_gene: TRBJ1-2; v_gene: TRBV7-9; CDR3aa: CASSLEGQAGGYTF; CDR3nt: TGTGCCAGCAGCTTAGAGGGACAAGCCGGTGGCTACACCTTC
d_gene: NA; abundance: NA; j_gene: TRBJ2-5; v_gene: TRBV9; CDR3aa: CASSVSGGLQETQYF; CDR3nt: TGTGCCAGCAGCGTATCCGGGGGGCTTCAAGAGACCCAGTACTTC
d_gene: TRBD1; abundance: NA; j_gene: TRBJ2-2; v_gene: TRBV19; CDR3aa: CASSPRDRDTGELFF; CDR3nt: TGTGCCAGTAGCCCCCGGGACAGGGACACCGGGGAGCTGTTTTTT
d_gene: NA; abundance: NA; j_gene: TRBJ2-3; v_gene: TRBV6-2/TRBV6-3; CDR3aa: CASSWAGTDTQYF; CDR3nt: TGTGCCAGCAGTTGGGCCGGCACAGATACGCAGTATTTT
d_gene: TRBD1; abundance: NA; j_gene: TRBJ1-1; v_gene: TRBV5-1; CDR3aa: CASSPSGGFAEAFF; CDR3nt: TGCGCCAGCAGTCCCTCAGGGGGTTTCGCTGAAGCTTTCTTT
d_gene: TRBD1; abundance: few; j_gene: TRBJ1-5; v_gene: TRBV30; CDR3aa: CAWQQGNQPQHF; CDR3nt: TGTGCCTGGCAACAGGGGAATCAGCCCCAGCATTTT
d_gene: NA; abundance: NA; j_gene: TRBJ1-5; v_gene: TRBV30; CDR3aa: CAWAGYSNQPQHF; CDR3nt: TGTGCCTGGGCGGGTTATAGCAATCAGCCCCAGCATTTT
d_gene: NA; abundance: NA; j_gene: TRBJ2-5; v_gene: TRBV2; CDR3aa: CASEGGETQYF; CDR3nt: TGTGCCAGTGAAGGGGGAGAAACCCAGTACTTC
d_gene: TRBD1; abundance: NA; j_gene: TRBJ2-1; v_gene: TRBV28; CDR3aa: CASSPGGSYNEQFF; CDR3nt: TGTGCCAGCAGCCCAGGGGGCTCCTACAATGAGCAGTTCTTC
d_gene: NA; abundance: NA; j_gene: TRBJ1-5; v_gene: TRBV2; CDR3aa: CASSESSNQPQHF; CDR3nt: TGTGCCAGCAGTGAGAGCAGCAATCAGCCCCAGCATTTT
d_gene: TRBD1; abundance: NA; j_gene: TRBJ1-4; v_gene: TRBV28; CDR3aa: CASSLGQGLNEKLFF; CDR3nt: TGTGCCAGCAGTCTGGGACAGGGCCTTAATGAAAAACTGTTTTTT